This T cell receptor beta chain was profiled in a study of T-cell reconstitution after alpha-beta-depleted transplantation in children listed by TCRdb under 2016. A note on the overall study: Using TCR repertoire profiling, the study followed T-cell immune reconstitution in a quantitative way in children after TCRalphabeta/CD19-depleted allogeneic hematopoietic cell transplantation. What the study reported, not specific to this receptor: Over the following months the frequencies of hyperexpanded clones went down, and after one year T-cell counts and TCRbeta diversity were mostly credited to newly produced T cells. The high TCRbeta diversity at day 60 in some patients was ascribed to recipient T cells and intrathymic progenitors that had survived conditioning. About two months after transplant, the apparently early recovery of alphabetaT-cell counts reportedly depended on just several hundred clones that had expanded rapidly and came from non-depleted graft cells.

The method was PCR. Sequencing was performed on an Illumina HiSeq 2500. TCR library preparation used molecular barcoding, with unique molecular identifiers applied to normalize quantification of the TCRbeta repertoire. Starting from the raw public reads, TCRdb applied fastp trimming at Q25, assembled clones with MiXCR and retained in-frame beta chains. Identical CDR3 proteins give one entry, which carries the most common genes and DNA. Present in this sample are fewer than 750,000 distinct CDR3 sequences, 25% to 30% of which were seen just once. The ten most abundant clones make up around 36% of the sample. This sample's treatment or condition label indicates: allogeneic hematopoietic cell transplantation with graft depleted of TCRalphabeta T cells and CD19 B cells. Transplant recipients were children who received TCRalphabeta/CD19-depleted allogeneic hematopoietic cell grafts. With respect to this clonotype: Its recognized antigen is unknown. Per-base quality was not reported, and no clone a single base away is much larger than it.

The germline V end is reduced by 3 bases and the J end by 8 bases; junction bases left unmatched: 3. The germline V gene supplies CDR1 SGHRS and CDR2 YFSETQ. Counted from cysteine to phenylalanine, this CDR3 has 15 amino acids. Here the CDR3 DNA is all that survives: 45 bases in frame from base 1. Recombination joined TRBV5-1 with TRBJ2-1; TRBD2 lines up with 15 middle nucleotides. The sequenced sample was PBMCs, obtained before TCRalphabeta/CD19-depleted stem cell transplant. The receptor comes from a boy less than two years old with Wiskott-Aldrich syndrome, due to receive a stem cell transplant. The nucleotide sequence reads as follows: TGCGCCAGCAGCTACGGACTAGCGGGAGGGGATGAGCAGTTCTTC. It codes for CASSYGLAGGDEQFF.